The T cell receptor (beta chain) under discussion was sequenced for a study of chronic HIV infection and antiretroviral therapy. Using its own MiXCR run on the 5' RACE reads, TCRdb lists one record per CDR3 protein. The sample lists 40,000 to 50,000 distinct CDR3 sequences; about 18% were seen once. In its sample, this clonotype was seen a few times. This CDR3 spans 13 amino acids. CDR1 and CDR2 (germline): DFQATT, SNEGSKA (reference sequence). This receptor was identified in an adult who had HIV and had not received antiretroviral therapy, or was an uninfected healthy control (not recorded which). J is TRBJ2-7 and V is TRBV20-1, with D possibly called TRBD1 or TRBD2 (5 bases each). Sequencing used peripheral blood. The CDR3: CRGDGEFPYEQYF. The CDR3 bases are TGCAGGGGGGATGGCGAGTTCCCCTACGAGCAGTACTTC.